Sequencing of this T cell receptor beta chain was carried out in a study of blood T cell repertoires in COVID-19. The method was immunoSEQ multiplex PCR; TCRdb's version includes in-frame clones alone and lacks a portion of them. The sample consists of about 76,000 clones, 90% to 95% of them appearing once. Germline V CDR1 and CDR2: SGHNT, YYREEE (reference sequence). This CDR3 region has 12 residues. Trimming removed 3 bases at V and 4 bases at J, with 8 bases between. The receptor was isolated from a human donor in a cohort sampled during active COVID-19. The chain links TRBV5-4 to TRBJ2-7; no clear D. Source material: peripheral blood. The CDR3 region has the DNA TGTGCCAGCAGCTCCGACTCGTACGAGCAGTACTTC. As protein: CASSSDSYEQYF.